Shown below are 5 T cell receptor beta chains from a single sample sequenced in a study of T cells in Graves' hyperthyroidism and ophthalmopathy. Authors of the study amplified TCR beta CDR3 regions from RNA transcripts. TCR CDR3 regions were first amplified by RT-PCR with HTBI primers. Via MiXCR, TCRdb re-called the multiplex PCR reads, giving one row per CDR3 protein. Among hundreds of thousands of distinct CDR3 sequences listed, 14% to 15% were seen once. The material sequenced was blood. The source is a man aged 18 to 29 with Graves' ophthalmopathy.

This clonotype was counted many times. V is TRBV7-9 and J is TRBJ2-3; TRBD2 aligns across 9 bases. Germline trimming cut 5 bases from V and 4 bases from J; bases unmatched to any gene: 13. The V gene's germline CDR1 is SEHNR and CDR2 FQNEAQ (reference sequence). The CDR3 has 17 residues. CDR3 nucleotide sequence: TGTGCCAGCAGCCCCCCCGGTAGCGGGAGTAGGTCAGATACGCAGTATTTT. It specifies CASSPPGSGSRSDTQYF.

This clonotype was seen repeatedly, ten times or more. The chain couples TRBV11-2 to TRBJ2-7; possible D gene TRBD2, 7 bases. Trimming removed 5 bases from V and 2 bases from J, with 13 bases in between. This CDR3 is built from 14 residues. Germline values: CDR1 SGHAT, CDR2 FQNNGV. Here the CDR3 reads CASSLGGVPYEQYF. In DNA, the CDR3 is TGTGCCAGCAGCCTAGGGGGGGTACCCTACGAGCAGTACTTC.

This clonotype was found many times. This chain links TRBV27 with TRBJ2-7; 7 nucleotides agree with TRBD1. There are 15 residues in the CDR3. The junction had 4 bases not matched to a gene; V was cut back by 2 bases and J by 0 bases. Germline V gene sequence: CDR1 MNHEY, CDR2 SMNVEV (reference sequence). CDR3 in amino acids: CASSLTGTASYEQYF. CDR3 sequence (DNA): TGTGCCAGCAGTTTAACCGGGACAGCCTCCTACGAGCAGTACTTC.

This clonotype was picked up many times. The rearrangement joins TRBV7-8 to TRBJ1-4; 8 positions match TRBD1. CDR1 is SGHVS and CDR2 is FQNEAQ in the germline V gene. This CDR3 has 14 amino acids. J gave up 8 bases and V 3 bases, and 5 bases lay outside the gene matches. CDR3 nucleotides: TGTGCCAGCAGCTTCGACAGGGGTAGCGAAAAACTGTTTTTT. This gives the protein CASSFDRGSEKLFF.

This clonotype was observed at least ten times. The rearrangement uses TRBV11-1 and TRBJ2-3; D call uncertain. The germline gives CDR1 SGHAT, CDR2 FQDESV (reference sequence). The CDR3 has 14 amino acids. V shed 3 bases and J shed 0 bases, with 7 bases lying between them. This chain's CDR3 is CASSLHGSTDTQYF. CDR3 sequence (DNA): TGTGCCAGCAGCTTGCACGGAAGCACAGATACGCAGTATTTT.